The clone carrying this T cell receptor (beta chain) was seen only a few times. Its antigen is undetermined. J lost 7 bases, V lost 4 bases, and 11 bases had no gene match. The CDR3 sequence is 15 residues long. Germline assignment: CDR1 SGHTA and CDR2 FQGNSA. The data are from a study of T cells in Graves' hyperthyroidism and ophthalmopathy. Findings and limits, study-wide: Ophthalmopathy was model-predicted a median around 6.7 months pre-onset.

RNA transcripts gave rise to amplified TCR beta CDR3 regions. TCR CDR3 underwent first-round RT-PCR with the HTBI primer set. Via MiXCR, TCRdb re-called the multiplex PCR reads, giving one row per CDR3 protein. The table records around 340,000 distinct CDR3 sequences, over 15% of them present only once. The J gene is TRBJ2-3, the V gene TRBV7-2; TRBD2 aligns across 7 bases. The source of this sequence is a man between 25 and 39 years old with Graves' hyperthyroidism. Sequencing input: blood. The CDR3 nucleotides read TGTGCCAGCAGCTCAACCGGGGAGGGCCTGCATACGCAGTATTTT. It is translated as CASSSTGEGLHTQYF.